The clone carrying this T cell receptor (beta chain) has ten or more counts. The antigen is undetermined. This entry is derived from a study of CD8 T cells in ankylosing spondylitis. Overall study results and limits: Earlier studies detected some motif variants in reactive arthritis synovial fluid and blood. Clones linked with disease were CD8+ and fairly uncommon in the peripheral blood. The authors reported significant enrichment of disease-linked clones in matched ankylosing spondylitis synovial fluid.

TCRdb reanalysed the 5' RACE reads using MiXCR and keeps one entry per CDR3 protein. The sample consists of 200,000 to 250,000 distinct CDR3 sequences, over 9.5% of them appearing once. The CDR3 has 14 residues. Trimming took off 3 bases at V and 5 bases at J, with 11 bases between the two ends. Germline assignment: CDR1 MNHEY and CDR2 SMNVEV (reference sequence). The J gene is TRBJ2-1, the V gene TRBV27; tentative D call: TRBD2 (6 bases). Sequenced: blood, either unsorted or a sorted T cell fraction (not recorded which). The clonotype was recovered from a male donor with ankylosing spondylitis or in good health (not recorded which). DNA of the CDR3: TGTGCCAGCAGTTTTGCAGGAGGGGACAATGAGCAGTTCTTC. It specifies CASSFAGGDNEQFF.